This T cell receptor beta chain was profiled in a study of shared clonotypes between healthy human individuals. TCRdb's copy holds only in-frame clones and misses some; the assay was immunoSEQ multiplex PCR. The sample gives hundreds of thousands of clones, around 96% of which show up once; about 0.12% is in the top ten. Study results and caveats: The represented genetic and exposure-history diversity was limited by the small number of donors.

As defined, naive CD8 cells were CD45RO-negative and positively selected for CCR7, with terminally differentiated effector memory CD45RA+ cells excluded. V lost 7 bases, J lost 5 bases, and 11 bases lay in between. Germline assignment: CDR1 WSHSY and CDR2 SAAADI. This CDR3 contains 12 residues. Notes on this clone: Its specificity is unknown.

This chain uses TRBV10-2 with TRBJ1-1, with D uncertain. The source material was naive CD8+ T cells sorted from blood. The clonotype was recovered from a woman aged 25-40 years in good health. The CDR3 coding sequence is TGCGCCAGCAAAGACTTTTCGACTGAAGCTTTCTTT. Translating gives CASKDFSTEAFF.